These 32 T cell receptor beta chains were sequenced from one sample in a study of CD8+ T cells in alopecia areata. Treatment given: oral pan-JAK inhibitor, 5-10 mg twice daily. Once RNA had been extracted, it was reverse transcribed into cDNA to act as the sequencing template. Sequencing was performed with immunoSEQ multiplex PCR; in TCRdb, only in-frame clones are kept and a portion is missing. The sample lists approximately 200,000 clones; roughly three fifths were seen once. The specimen was CD4+ T cells sorted from blood, collected at week 4, from a patient treated with tofacitinib. These receptor sequences come from a human donor with alopecia areata.

The chain is built from TRBV10-3 and TRBJ2-1; D possibly uses TRBD1 or TRBD2 (5 bases each). The CDR3 length is 15 residues. V was shortened by 2 bases and J by 5 bases, with 13 bases between the two germline ends. Germline loops: CDR1 ENHRY, CDR2 SYGVKD. The CDR3 bases are TGTGCCATCAGTGAGAGGGCAGGGACCGACAATGAGCAGTTCTTC. Protein sequence: CAISERAGTDNEQFF.

This clone occurred a few times. This chain joins TRBV7-9 and TRBJ2-2, with D possibly matching TRBD1 (6 bases). Germline assignment: CDR1 SEHNR and CDR2 FQNEAQ (reference sequence). The V gene lost 6 bases and the J gene lost 5 bases, with 22 bases spanning the gap. The CDR3 is 17 residues long. Written as DNA, the CDR3 is TGTGCCAGCAGTAAATCCGACCACACAGGGTGGACCGGGGAGCTGTTTTTT. Its protein product is CASSKSDHTGWTGELFF.

This sequence joins TRBV5-1 and TRBJ1-1; no clear D. CDR3 length: 13 residues. V lost 4 bases to trimming and J lost 3 bases, with 10 bases between them. Germline values: CDR1 SGHRS, CDR2 YFSETQ. CDR3 in amino acids: CASSPEWDTEAFF. DNA of the CDR3: TGCGCCAGCAGCCCCGAGTGGGACACTGAAGCTTTCTTT.

The chain has TRBV7-2 and TRBJ1-2, with D unclear. V lost 4 bases, J lost 6 bases, and 9 bases lay in between. The germline V gene encodes CDR1 SGHTA and CDR2 FQGNSA. CDR3 length equals 12 residues. CDR3 in DNA: TGTGCCAGCAGCTCGCTCCGCCATGGCTACACCTTC. It codes for CASSSLRHGYTF.

The V gene is TRBV7-2, the J gene TRBJ2-2; a possible D gene is TRBD2 (5 bases). This CDR3 has 13 residues. V lost 4 bases, J lost 6 bases, and 9 bases lay in between. Germline CDR1 SGHTA, CDR2 FQGNSA. The chain's CDR3 is CASSSDSSGELFF. The CDR3 DNA is TGTGCCAGCAGCTCGGACTCCTCCGGGGAGCTGTTTTTT.

The rearrangement links TRBV29-1 to TRBJ1-1; D not certain. The CDR3 has 13 residues. V gave up 5 bases and J gave up 5 bases, with 15 bases separating them. Per the germline V gene, CDR1 is SQVTM and CDR2 is ANQGSEA. The CDR3 DNA is TGCAGCGTTAGTGAGACACGAACGACTGAAGCTTTCTTT. This codes for CSVSETRTTEAFF.

This clone was seen a handful of times. The chain links TRBV28 to TRBJ2-3; the match to TRBD2 covers 13 bases. The V gene end was trimmed by 5 bases and the J gene end by 4 bases; junction bases not matched to a gene: 6. Germline values: CDR1 MDHEN, CDR2 SYDVKM. This CDR3 region has 16 residues. DNA for the CDR3: TGTGCCAGCAGTAATCGACTAGCGGGGGGACCAGATACGCAGTATTTT. It translates to CASSNRLAGGPDTQYF.

This clone was seen only a few times. The rearrangement uses TRBV6-6 and TRBJ2-2; 10 bases are a match to TRBD1. This CDR3 spans 15 amino acids. The germline V gene encodes CDR1 MNHNY and CDR2 SVGAGI (reference sequence). Trimming took 7 bases from V and 4 from J; bases not matched to a gene: 6. The CDR3, as DNA: TGTGCCAGCAAAGGACAGGGGGGAAGCACCGGGGAGCTGTTTTTT. It translates to CASKGQGGSTGELFF.

The V gene is TRBV11-2, the J gene TRBJ2-4, with TRBD1 as a possible D gene (5 bases). The V end was cut by 6 bases, the J end by 7 bases, with 13 bases between. This CDR3 is built from 13 residues. Germline V lookup: CDR1 SGHAT, CDR2 FQNNGV. The CDR3 reads CASSPTQGNIQYF. CDR3 coding DNA: TGTGCCAGCAGTCCTACTCAGGGTAACATTCAGTACTTC.

This sequence joins TRBV2 and TRBJ1-6; the match to TRBD1 covers 11 bases. This CDR3 contains 17 residues. Germline V gene data show CDR1 as SNHLY and CDR2 as FYNNEI. V lost 7 bases, J lost 7 bases, and 12 bases stayed unmatched. In nucleotides, the CDR3 is TGTGCCAGCAAGGGACAGGGGGGGACTCTAGGAAATTCACCCCTCCACTTT. This encodes CASKGQGGTLGNSPLHF.

This chain uses TRBV7-9 with TRBJ1-2, with a possible D match to TRBD1 (5 bases). Germline values: CDR1 SEHNR, CDR2 FQNEAQ (reference sequence). There are 16 residues in the CDR3. V was pared by 4 bases and J by 6 bases, with 21 bases between. This chain's CDR3 is CASSSAAGISRDGYTF. For the CDR3, the DNA is TGTGCCAGCAGCTCGGCGGCAGGGATTTCCCGAGATGGCTACACCTTC.

This rearrangement joins TRBV6-5 to TRBJ1-5; 9 bases align to TRBD1. The CDR3 spans 16 residues. The germline gives CDR1 MNHEY, CDR2 SVGAGI. Germline trimming cut 4 bases from V and 5 bases from J; bases unmatched to any gene: 9. DNA for the CDR3: TGTGCCAGCAGTTCTCCAGGACAGGGGAAGGATCAGCCCCAGCATTTT. Its protein product is CASSSPGQGKDQPQHF.

CDR3 coding DNA: TGTGCCAGCAGCGTAGATCAGGGTCCCGCTTTCTTT. This translates into CASSVDQGPAFF. The chain is built from TRBV9 and TRBJ1-1; TRBD1 is a possible D gene (5 bases). The ends were cut back, 0 bases at V and 11 bases at J, with 11 bases in the middle. Germline assignment: CDR1 SGDLS and CDR2 YYNGEE. The CDR3 is 12 amino acids. The full variable domain, completed using reference TRBV9 and TRBJ1-1, is DSGVTQTPKHLITATGQRVTLRCSPRSGDLSVYWYQQSLDQGLQFLIQYYNGEERAKGNILERFSAQQFPDLHSELNLSSLELGDSALYFCASSVDQGPAFFGQGTRLTVV.

V is TRBV9 and J is TRBJ1-2, with D possibly TRBD1 on 6 matching bases. The CDR3 covers 14 residues. V lost 4 bases and J lost 0, with 10 bases in between. Germline-derived CDR1 and CDR2 are SGDLS and YYNGEE. The CDR3 loop reads CASSLGQANYGYTF. CDR3 nucleotide sequence: TGTGCCAGCAGCCTGGGACAAGCTAACTATGGCTACACCTTC.

The chain carries TRBV29-1 and TRBJ1-4; maybe TRBD1 (6 bases). V lost 5 bases and J 5 bases, leaving 15 bases between the germline ends. Germline V lookup: CDR1 SQVTM, CDR2 ANQGSEA. CDR3 length: 14 amino acids. In nucleotides, the CDR3 is TGCAGCGTTCATCCCAGGGGAAGGAATGAAAAACTGTTTTTT. Translated: CSVHPRGRNEKLFF.

This clone came up a few times. The CDR3 spells CASSRSEMWLRYEQYF. CDR3 nucleotides: TGTGCCAGTAGTCGTTCCGAGATGTGGCTTAGGTACGAGCAGTACTTC. V usage is TRBV19 and J usage is TRBJ2-7, with D unclear. With 5 bases removed from V and 4 bases from J, the gap between germline ends came to 21 bases. The CDR3 consists of 16 residues. Germline CDR1 is LNHDA and CDR2 is SQIVND (reference sequence).

This clone came up a few times. The chain has TRBV29-1 and TRBJ2-5, with D tentatively TRBD2 (5 bases). The CDR3 length is 17 residues. From germline, CDR1 is SQVTM and CDR2 ANQGSEA. The ends were cut back, 4 bases at V and 4 bases at J, with 25 bases in the middle. The CDR3 DNA reads TGCAGCGTTGGAGGCCCGGCGTTGGCTAGCAGGCGAGAGACCCAGTACTTC. It yields the protein CSVGGPALASRRETQYF.

The J gene is TRBJ2-2, the V gene TRBV30, with 11 bases identical to TRBD2. The V gene's germline CDR1 is GTSNPN and CDR2 SVGIG (reference sequence). The CDR3 is 16 amino acids. V was pared by 3 bases and J by 4 bases, with 7 bases of the junction left unmatched. The CDR3 sequence: CAWRDTSGGRTGELFF. The CDR3, as DNA: TGTGCCTGGAGAGATACTAGCGGGGGACGCACCGGGGAGCTGTTTTTT.

This chain uses TRBV6-1 with TRBJ2-3; D gene uncertain. Germline V CDR1 and CDR2: MNHNS, SASEGT. The V and J ends lost 3 bases and 6 bases respectively, with 10 bases between them. The CDR3 has 13 residues. The CDR3 region is CASSEGSPDTQYF. CDR3 DNA: TGTGCCAGCAGTGAGGGCTCCCCGGATACGCAGTATTTT.

The chain carries TRBV1 and TRBJ2-3; the table's D call, TRBD2, was not checked against the DNA. TRBV1 is a documented pseudogene. This CDR3 spans 19 amino acids. The DNA for the CDR3 is TGCACCAGCAGCCAAGGCACCAAGCGGGGGGGCCGGGGCACAGATACGCAGTATTTT. It translates to CTSSQGTKRGGRGTDTQYF.

This clone was counted between two and nine times. The chain combines TRBV29-1 with TRBJ1-1, with 8 bases matching TRBD1. Germline values: CDR1 SQVTM, CDR2 ANQGSEA. The CDR3 has 12 amino acids. V dropped 3 bases and J dropped 7; count of bases not matched to a gene: 4. Here the CDR3 reads CSVDRGQIEAFF. Here the CDR3 DNA reads TGCAGCGTTGACAGGGGGCAGATTGAAGCTTTCTTT.

This sequence joins TRBV29-1 and TRBJ2-5, with unresolved D. The V gene's germline CDR1 is SQVTM and CDR2 ANQGSEA. Trimming stripped 4 bases from V and 2 bases from J, with 8 bases between. This CDR3 region has 12 residues. The DNA of the CDR3 is TGCAGCGTTGGGCCCCAGCAAGAGACCCAGTACTTC. Protein sequence: CSVGPQQETQYF.

The V call is TRBV5-4, the J call TRBJ1-6; 7 bases fit TRBD1. V shed 4 bases, J shed 10 bases, and the junction held 14 bases outside the gene matches. The CDR3 is made up of 16 amino acids. In germline, CDR1 is SGHNT, CDR2 YYREEE (reference sequence). CDR3 sequence (DNA): TGTGCCAGCAGCCCTCTCCAAGGGGGCGCAGGGTCACCCCTCCACTTT. Translated, it gives CASSPLQGGAGSPLHF.

This chain links TRBV2 with TRBJ1-1, with 11 bases aligning to TRBD1. Unmatched junction bases numbered 3, after V lost 6 bases and J lost 3 bases. The germline CDR1 and CDR2 sequences are SNHLY and FYNNEI. The CDR3 has 14 residues. In DNA, the CDR3 is TGTGCCAGCAGCGGGACAGGGGGGGACACTGAAGCTTTCTTT. This translates into CASSGTGGDTEAFF.

This clone turned up a few times. The chain has TRBV27 and TRBJ2-1; weak D call: TRBD2 (6 bases). In germline, CDR1 is MNHEY, CDR2 SMNVEV (reference sequence). The CDR3 runs 13 residues. Trimming pared 7 bases from V and 1 base from J, leaving 8 bases between. In DNA form, the CDR3 reads TGTGCCAGCAAGGAGGGGTCCTACAATGAGCAGTTCTTC. Translating it yields CASKEGSYNEQFF.

J is TRBJ1-2 and V is TRBV7-2; 8 nucleotides agree with TRBD1. The V gene end was trimmed by 5 bases and the J gene end by 2 bases; junction bases not matched to a gene: 4. Per germline, CDR1 SGHTA and CDR2 FQGNSA. The CDR3 has 14 amino acids. CDR3 in DNA: TGTGCCAGCAGCCGCAGGACAGGGAACTATGGCTACACCTTC. It codes for CASSRRTGNYGYTF.

With respect to this clone: Other DNA sequences in this specimen translate into the identical CDR3. The rearrangement uses TRBV30 and TRBJ1-2; 7 bases align to TRBD1. V lost 0 bases to trimming and J lost 4 bases; unmatched junction nucleotides: 2. Germline V gene sequence: CDR1 GTSNPN, CDR2 SVGIG (reference sequence). The CDR3 length is 13 residues. The CDR3 loop reads CAWSVQGGYGYTF. DNA of the CDR3: TGTGCCTGGAGTGTTCAGGGGGGCTATGGCTACACCTTC.

This clone was counted between two and nine times. V is TRBV6-6 and J is TRBJ1-5; 9 bases align to TRBD1. The CDR3 totals 16 residues. Germline trimming cut 2 bases from V and 2 bases from J; bases unmatched to any gene: 4. CDR1 and CDR2 from the germline V gene are MNHNY and SVGAGI (reference sequence). CDR3 residues: CASSYLRDRGNQPQHF. CDR3 coding DNA: TGTGCCAGCAGTTACCTTCGGGACAGGGGCAATCAGCCCCAGCATTTT.

V is TRBV30 and J is TRBJ2-5; a weak D match, TRBD2 (6 bases). The germline V gene has CDR1 GTSNPN and CDR2 SVGIG (reference sequence). Trimming pared 3 bases from V and 2 bases from J, leaving 10 bases between. The CDR3 loop spans 13 amino acids. The CDR3 nucleotides read TGTGCCTGGAGGAGGGGACTTCAAGAGACCCAGTACTTC. As protein: CAWRRGLQETQYF.

With regard to this clone: Germline is not matched at one junction end, which may reflect a read error. The chain links TRBV29-1 to TRBJ1-1; the match to TRBD1 covers 8 bases. This CDR3 is 11 amino acids long. Per germline, CDR1 SQVTM and CDR2 ANQGSEA. The CDR3 reads CSVQMRDRTLF. Here the CDR3 DNA reads TGCAGCGTTCAAATGCGGGACAGGACGCTCTTT. The whole variable domain, remainder taken from reference TRBV29-1 and TRBJ1-1, is SAVISQKPSRDICQRGTSLTIQCQVDSQVTMMFWYRQQPGQSLTLIATANQGSEATYESGFVIDKFPISRPNLTFSTLTVSNMSPEDSSIYLCSVQMRDRTLFGQGTRLTVV.

Only a few counts were recorded for this clone. The chain carries TRBV6-6 and TRBJ1-1; TRBD1 matches 8 bases. The CDR3 covers 13 residues. The J segment lost 6 bases and the V segment lost 4 bases, leaving 4 bases of the junction unmatched. Germline CDR1 reads MNHNY; CDR2 reads SVGAGI (reference sequence). CDR3 region: CASSFQQGAEAFF. CDR3 coding DNA: TGTGCCAGCAGTTTCCAACAGGGGGCTGAAGCTTTCTTT.

This clone was seen just once. The chain is built from TRBV30 and TRBJ1-1; the D is unclear. V lost 0 bases and J 5 bases, leaving 16 bases between the germline ends. This CDR3 comprises 15 residues. The germline CDR1 and CDR2 sequences are GTSNPN and SVGIG (reference sequence). The CDR3 region has the DNA TGTGCCTGGAGTGTATGGACGCCGGGGAAGACTGAAGCTTTCTTT. Its translation is CAWSVWTPGKTEAFF.